A selection of T cell receptor beta chains follows, all from one sample in a study of neurological immune-mediated disorders. A single record per CDR3 protein comes from TCRdb applying MiXCR to the 5' RACE reads. The sample has about 57,000 distinct CDR3 sequences, approximately 11% seen once. The sample comprised PBMCs. All receptors derive from a woman aged 60 to 75 with HTLV-1-associated myelopathy (HAM/TSP). Both conserved end residues are part of each CDR3. D genes are given only for firm matches. Clone size is not always given. Where it is, it says once, few, many or a class for expanded clones.

j_call clone_size d_call v_call cdr3_aa cdr3_nt
TRBJ2-3 NA TRBD2 TRBV4-2 CASSQEVLAGGMADTQYF TGTGCCAGCAGCCAAGAGGTCCTAGCGGGAGGAATGGCAGATACGCAGTATTTT
TRBJ2-1 many TRBD2 TRBV4-1 CASTLEAGGMFNEQFF TGCGCCAGCACCCTAGAGGCGGGAGGGATGTTCAATGAGCAGTTCTTC
TRBJ2-3 few NA TRBV5-1 CASLPLPGDLTDTQYF TGCGCCAGCCTACCCCTCCCAGGGGACCTGACAGATACGCAGTATTTT
TRBJ2-1 NA TRBD2 TRBV28 CASSNSGRLVDEQFF TGTGCCAGCAGCAATAGCGGGAGACTGGTCGATGAGCAGTTCTTC
TRBJ2-7 many NA TRBV29-1 CSVLSTDFDEQYF TGCAGCGTTTTATCTACAGATTTCGACGAGCAGTACTTC
TRBJ2-2 few NA TRBV19 CASSIGQGTGELFF TGTGCCAGTAGTATTGGACAAGGCACCGGGGAGCTGTTTTTT
TRBJ2-2 many TRBD1 TRBV29-1 CSAMTGGIGELFF TGCAGCGCTATGACAGGGGGCATCGGGGAGCTGTTTTTT
TRBJ2-1 many NA TRBV29-1 CSVEDGHFGGQFF TGCAGCGTTGAAGATGGCCATTTTGGGGGGCAGTTCTTC
TRBJ2-3 many NA TRBV28 CASSLRATDTQYF TGTGCCAGCAGTTTACGAGCGACAGATACGCAGTATTTT
TRBJ1-1 many TRBD1 TRBV6-5 CASSYNRGHTEAFF TGTGCCAGCAGTTACAACAGGGGGCACACTGAAGCTTTCTTT
TRBJ2-7 few TRBD2 TRBV27 CASSPSGQGIEQYF TGTGCCAGCAGTCCTAGCGGTCAAGGGATCGAGCAGTACTTC
TRBJ2-5 many TRBD2 TRBV3-1 CASSHPTGTSGRAGETQYF TGTGCCAGCAGCCACCCGACCGGGACTAGCGGGAGGGCCGGGGAGACCCAGTACTTC
TRBJ2-7 many NA TRBV5-5 CASSVTGSSSYEQYF TGTGCCAGCAGCGTCACAGGGTCTTCCTCCTACGAGCAGTACTTC
TRBJ2-7 many NA TRBV5-6 CASSFSGWGGGEQYF TGTGCCAGCAGCTTTAGCGGGTGGGGAGGGGGGGAGCAGTACTTC
TRBJ2-7 many NA TRBV27 CASSLSTYEQYF TGTGCCAGCAGTTTATCAACCTACGAGCAGTACTTC
TRBJ1-3 many NA TRBV20-1 CSARPSGNTIYF TGCAGTGCTAGGCCGTCAGGAAACACCATATATTTT
TRBJ2-7 many TRBD2 TRBV5-6 CASSSTSGSLFEQYF TGTGCCAGCAGCTCGACTAGCGGGAGTCTCTTCGAGCAGTACTTC
TRBJ1-4 many NA TRBV5-1 CASSQMTHTTGKLFF TGCGCCAGCAGCCAGATGACACATACGACGGGAAAACTGTTTTTT